This T cell receptor beta chain comes out of a study of T cell responses to AZD1222 COVID-19 vaccine. Concerning this clone: Its cognate antigen is unknown.

Looked up from germline, CDR1 is SGHTA and CDR2 is FQGNSA. The CDR3 contains 14 residues. The ends lost 4 bases at V and 13 bases at J; junction bases unmatched: 8. Notes on the study in general: Nearly half of spike-specific TCRs reportedly target unmutated variant regions. No repertoire was sampled before or during the peak T cell response, only after it. Possibly, clonal diversity was underestimated; donors were largely white British and included more females. The span of vaccine-associated CD4 TCRs extended across spike, with dominance at 160-218 and 743-854.

TCRdb's copy holds only in-frame clones and misses some; the assay was immunoSEQ multiplex PCR. Among approximately 110,000 clones listed, over 75% were seen once. The chain uses TRBV7-2 and TRBJ1-6; 9 nucleotides agree with TRBD1. The source is an adult in good health. The source material was peripheral blood, sampled on day 0 of AZD1222 vaccination. The CDR3 DNA follows: TGTGCCAGCAGCTCATCGGACAGGGGTCTGCCCCTCCACTTT. Encoded protein: CASSSSDRGLPLHF.